This TCR beta chain comes out of a study of blood T cell repertoires in COVID-19. Study in general: Acute and convalescent COVID-19 specimens originated in the United States, Italy and Spain. The analysed material was cDNA or gDNA that came from T cells, B-cell-depleted T cells, or PBMCs.

The authors' processing: It was from reference gene primer amplification that nucleated cell counts were estimated. Repertoires were generated with immunoSEQ multiplex PCR, while TCRdb's copy carries only in-frame clones and drops some. Clone size and V and J calls were adopted from that table, with D and trimming inferred from the DNA. The sample lists about 230,000 clones, just over 85% occurring once. The CDR3 has 16 amino acids. V trimming: 0 bases; J trimming: 0 bases; junction bases outside the gene matches: 3. Per germline, CDR1 SGHTS and CDR2 YDEGEE. During active infection, Seattle patients enrolled and were then monitored through disease.

The material sequenced was peripheral blood. This TCR was recovered from a man aged 45-65 years with COVID-19, enrolled during active disease. The chain is built from TRBV5-8 and TRBJ2-5; 9 nucleotides line up with TRBD2. The CDR3 is CASSLGVAGDQETQYF. CDR3 DNA: TGTGCCAGCAGCTTGGGGGTAGCGGGAGACCAAGAGACCCAGTACTTC.